The 32 T cell receptor beta chains below all came from one sample that was sequenced in a study of preoperative IRX-2 immunotherapy in early breast cancer. The treatment was: preoperative locoregional IRX-2 cytokine immunotherapy. This table comes from immunoSEQ multiplex PCR, and its TCRdb copy is limited to in-frame clones, with some not included. The table lists 20,000 to 30,000 clones, 80% to 90% of them singletons. The input for sequencing was tumor tissue, taken after IRX-2 immunotherapy. These receptors came from a human donor with breast cancer.

The rearrangement joins TRBV30 to TRBJ1-4, with D tentatively TRBD1 (5 bases). CDR1 and CDR2 from the germline V gene are GTSNPN and SVGIG (reference sequence). The CDR3 is 14 residues long. With 5 bases removed from V and 0 bases from J, the gap between germline ends came to 10 bases. CDR3 nucleotides: TGTGCCTGGTCTTTGACAGCAACTAATGAAAAACTGTTTTTT. As protein: CAWSLTATNEKLFF.

The chain uses TRBV27 and TRBJ1-5, with TRBD1 matching 7 bases. V was clipped by 7 bases and J by 3 bases; unmatched bases: 3. Germline lookup yields CDR1 MNHEY and CDR2 SMNVEV (reference sequence). The CDR3 covers 13 residues. Here the CDR3 reads CASTGGINQPQHF. The CDR3 coding sequence is TGTGCCAGCACAGGGGGGATCAATCAGCCCCAGCATTTT.

This clone has a handful of counts. This sequence joins TRBV6-1 and TRBJ1-1, with D tentatively TRBD1 (5 bases). This CDR3 is 14 amino acids long. Between the trimmed V and J ends, which lost 6 bases and 3 bases, there was a span of 14 bases. In germline, CDR1 is MNHNS, CDR2 SASEGT. The CDR3: CASSESGGDTEAFF. The CDR3 nucleotides are TGTGCCAGCAGCGAAAGTGGGGGAGACACTGAAGCTTTCTTT.

The chain carries TRBV5-4 and TRBJ1-1, with 7 bases lining up with TRBD1. The CDR3 has 14 residues. Germline CDR1 SGHNT, CDR2 YYREEE (reference sequence). J was trimmed by 4 bases and V by 4 bases; bases with no gene match: 7. This chain's CDR3 is CASSPQQGFTEAFF. The CDR3 DNA is TGTGCCAGCAGCCCACAACAGGGGTTCACTGAAGCTTTCTTT.

The chain joins TRBV2 to TRBJ2-3, with 8 bases matching TRBD1. The CDR3 runs to 17 residues. With V trimmed by 6 bases and J by 4 bases, 15 bases remained unmatched. Germline V gene sequence: CDR1 SNHLY, CDR2 FYNNEI. CDR3 in DNA: TGTGCCAGCAGGGGTGGAGTGGCACAGGGGGGCCCAGATACGCAGTATTTT. Translated, it gives CASRGGVAQGGPDTQYF.

V gene TRBV20-1 combines with J gene TRBJ1-1, with a tentative D call TRBD1 (5 bases). V lost 6 bases to trimming and J lost 9 bases, with 11 bases between them. Germline V gives CDR1 DFQATT, CDR2 SNEGSKA (reference sequence). This CDR3 contains 10 residues. CDR3 sequence reads: CSAQGFQAFF. The CDR3 nucleotides read TGCAGTGCCCAGGGCTTCCAAGCTTTCTTT.

The rearrangement joins TRBV29-1 to TRBJ2-7, with 9 bases lining up with TRBD1. The CDR3 spans 12 residues. Germline V CDR1 and CDR2: SQVTM, ANQGSEA. With V trimmed by 5 bases and J by 6 bases, 5 bases remained unmatched. The CDR3 protein is CSVRQGVGEQYF. As DNA, the CDR3 is TGCAGCGTTAGACAGGGGGTTGGCGAGCAGTACTTC.

This clone was seen once. V and J are TRBV30 and TRBJ2-7; 7 bases fit TRBD2. Unmatched junction bases numbered 20, after V lost 3 bases and J lost 0 bases. Germline CDR1 GTSNPN, CDR2 SVGIG (reference sequence). The CDR3 contains 19 residues. CDR3 coding DNA: TGTGCCTGGAGGCATAGGGAAGGTAGCGGGCTCCTAAGCTCCTACGAGCAGTACTTC. It encodes CAWRHREGSGLLSSYEQYF.

The genes are TRBV7-2 and TRBJ1-2; D is unresolved. Looked up from germline, CDR1 is SGHTA and CDR2 is FQGNSA. The CDR3 spans 11 residues. V lost 5 bases to trimming and J lost 6 bases, with 7 bases between them. The CDR3 loop reads CASSARHGYTF. For the CDR3, the DNA is TGTGCCAGCAGCGCACGCCATGGCTACACCTTC.

This chain joins TRBV6-1 and TRBJ2-7; maybe TRBD1 (5 bases). The ends were cut back, 7 bases at V and 0 bases at J, with 16 bases in the middle. The germline gives CDR1 MNHNS, CDR2 SASEGT. CDR3 length: 15 residues. The CDR3 spells CASTERQIVSYEQYF. DNA for the CDR3: TGTGCCAGCACCGAGAGACAGATCGTCTCCTACGAGCAGTACTTC.

The V and J genes are TRBV7-2 and TRBJ2-3, with 10 bases aligning to TRBD2. CDR1 is SGHTA and CDR2 is FQGNSA in the germline V gene. The CDR3 consists of 15 residues. The J segment lost 4 bases and the V segment lost 3 bases, leaving 4 bases of the junction unmatched. The CDR3 spells CASSLSGGAADTQYF. The CDR3, as DNA: TGTGCCAGCAGCTTGAGCGGGGGGGCGGCAGATACGCAGTATTTT.

The chain carries TRBV2 and TRBJ1-1; TRBD1 is a possible D gene (6 bases). Germline V gene data show CDR1 as SNHLY and CDR2 as FYNNEI. The V end lost 8 bases, the J end lost 2 bases, and 18 bases lay between the germline ends. The CDR3 totals 15 residues. The DNA of the CDR3 is TGTGCCAGCTCATGGGGGCAAACTCTTAACACTGAAGCTTTCTTT. Amino acids: CASSWGQTLNTEAFF.

The chain recombines TRBV18 with TRBJ2-3; TRBD2 aligns across 14 bases. The CDR3 spans 17 residues. Germline CDR1 is KGHSH and CDR2 is LQKENI. V lost 3 bases and J lost 5; bases outside the gene matches: 7. The CDR3 sequence: CASSPLTSGRAGDTQYF. CDR3 in DNA: TGTGCCAGCTCACCCTTGACTAGCGGGAGGGCAGGAGATACGCAGTATTTT. Full variable domain (rest looked up from reference TRBV18 and TRBJ2-3): NAGVMQNPRHLVRRRGQEARLRCSPMKGHSHVYWYRQLPEEGLKFMVYLQKENIIDESGMPKERFSAEFPKEGPSILRIQQVVRGDSAAYFCASSPLTSGRAGDTQYFGPGTRLTVL.

The genes are TRBV19 and TRBJ2-1; possibly TRBD1 for D (5 bases). Trimming removed 3 bases at V and 5 bases at J, with 11 bases between. The CDR3 is 14 amino acids. Germline loops: CDR1 LNHDA, CDR2 SQIVND (reference sequence). CDR3: CASSMWQGNNEQFF. DNA for the CDR3: TGTGCCAGTAGTATGTGGCAGGGAAACAATGAGCAGTTCTTC.

The chain combines TRBV27 with TRBJ1-2, with a tentative D call TRBD1 (5 bases). The CDR3 loop spans 14 amino acids. With 0 bases removed from V and 7 bases from J, the gap between germline ends came to 12 bases. The germline V gene encodes CDR1 MNHEY and CDR2 SMNVEV (reference sequence). CDR3 nucleotides: TGTGCCAGCAGTTTATCCAGGGTTGATGGTGGCTACACCTTC. Protein: CASSLSRVDGGYTF.

The rearrangement uses TRBV10-3 and TRBJ2-7; the D gene is possibly TRBD1 (6 bases). This CDR3 has 13 amino acids. Deletions cut 8 bases from V and 2 bases from J, with 13 bases between. Germline lookup yields CDR1 ENHRY and CDR2 SYGVKD. The CDR3 region is CAIAGQTAYEQYF. As DNA, the CDR3 is TGTGCCATCGCCGGACAGACAGCCTACGAGCAGTACTTC.

The rearrangement links TRBV29-1 to TRBJ2-5; no reliable D call. CDR3 length: 8 residues. Germline CDR1 and CDR2: SQVTM and ANQGSEA. Trimming removed 3 bases from V and 14 bases from J, with 7 bases in between. The CDR3 coding sequence is TGCAGCGTTGACGAGACTTACTTC. This codes for CSVDETYF.

The chain has TRBV6-5 and TRBJ1-2; no clear D. Germline V CDR1 and CDR2: MNHEY, SVGAGI. The CDR3 runs 11 residues. Trimming left V 2 bases short and J 2 bases short, with 0 bases between. CDR3 region: CASSYNYGYTF. The CDR3 DNA is TGTGCCAGCAGTTACAACTATGGCTACACCTTC.

The chain joins TRBV15 to TRBJ2-1; D is unresolved. Between the trimmed V and J ends, which lost 3 bases and 14 bases, there was a span of 20 bases. The CDR3 is made up of 14 amino acids. Germline V gene lookup returns CDR1 LNHNV and CDR2 YYDKDF (reference sequence). The CDR3 sequence is CATSSKGRYDSEFF. The CDR3 nucleotides read TGTGCCACCAGCAGCAAGGGCCGTTATGACTCGGAGTTCTTC.

This clone has only one observation. V and J are TRBV14 and TRBJ2-1; 8 nucleotides agree with TRBD1. V shed 4 bases, J shed 8 bases, and the junction held 7 bases outside the gene matches. The germline V gene encodes CDR1 SGHDN and CDR2 FVKESK. CDR3 length: 14 residues. In DNA, the CDR3 is TGTGCCAGCAGCCGTCGGACAGGGATGGATGAGCAGTTCTTC. Translation: CASSRRTGMDEQFF.

This chain uses TRBV19 with TRBJ2-1; D may correspond to TRBD1 or TRBD2 (5 bases each). This CDR3 region has 19 residues. The V end lost 9 bases, the J end lost 9 bases, and 36 bases lay between the germline ends. Germline V CDR1 and CDR2: LNHDA, SQIVND (reference sequence). In DNA form, the CDR3 reads TGTGCCAGGGTAATTCTCCTTAGGGCGGAACAGGACTTACCCGGTGAGCAGTTCTTC. Its translation is CARVILLRAEQDLPGEQFF.

J is TRBJ2-2 and V is TRBV10-1; 11 positions agree with TRBD2. V dropped 3 bases and J dropped 6; count of bases not matched to a gene: 3. CDR1 and CDR2 from the germline V gene are WNHNN and SYGVQD (reference sequence). CDR3 length: 15 amino acids. CDR3 sequence reads: CASSDLGLAAGELFF. The CDR3 nucleotides read TGCGCCAGCAGTGACCTGGGACTAGCGGCCGGGGAGCTGTTTTTT.

The V and J genes are TRBV7-2 and TRBJ2-2; no clear D. The germline gives CDR1 SGHTA, CDR2 FQGNSA. The V end lost 2 bases, the J end lost 2 bases, and 18 bases lay between the germline ends. The CDR3 is 18 residues long. CDR3 coding DNA: TGTGCCAGCAGCTTAAATGGCGACCCCTCGGCTAACACCGGGGAGCTGTTTTTT. Translated, it gives CASSLNGDPSANTGELFF.

In its sample, this clone is medium-sized. The rearrangement links TRBV5-1 to TRBJ1-1, with 7 bases identical to TRBD1. Germline V gives CDR1 SGHRS, CDR2 YFSETQ. The CDR3 contains 12 residues. With V trimmed by 4 bases and J by 14 bases, 11 bases remained unmatched. The DNA for the CDR3 is TGCGCCAGCAGCGCGGACAGGCCTGGGGGATTCTTT. Its protein product is CASSADRPGGFF.

The CDR3 is CASRALAGGPEVQFF. CDR3 DNA sequence: TGTGCCAGCAGAGCCTTAGCGGGGGGGCCCGAGGTGCAGTTCTTC. This chain links TRBV2 with TRBJ2-1; TRBD2 aligns across 11 bases. V was clipped by 6 bases and J by 12 bases; unmatched bases: 13. This CDR3 comprises 15 residues. The germline gives CDR1 SNHLY, CDR2 FYNNEI.

The CDR3 region is CAWSGGNYGYTF. The CDR3 DNA is TGTGCCTGGAGTGGCGGCAACTATGGCTACACCTTC. V gene TRBV30 combines with J gene TRBJ1-2; D unclear. Germline CDR1 reads GTSNPN; CDR2 reads SVGIG (reference sequence). CDR3 length: 12 residues. Trimming removed 1 base from V and 2 bases from J, with 5 bases in between.

The chain has TRBV30 and TRBJ1-6; 8 bases align to TRBD1. This CDR3 spans 14 amino acids. The junction had 6 bases not matched to a gene; V was cut back by 4 bases and J by 7 bases. Germline V gives CDR1 GTSNPN, CDR2 SVGIG (reference sequence). The CDR3 region is CAWNGQGQNSPLHF. CDR3 coding DNA: TGTGCCTGGAACGGACAGGGACAGAATTCACCCCTCCACTTT.

This rearrangement joins TRBV5-5 to TRBJ2-5; 8 nucleotides align to TRBD1. The CDR3 runs to 15 residues. CDR1 and CDR2 (germline): SGHKS, YYEKEE (reference sequence). With V trimmed by 1 base and J by 7 bases, 9 bases remained unmatched. The CDR3 reads CASSLQGQALGTQYF. CDR3 nucleotides: TGTGCCAGCAGCTTGCAGGGACAGGCCCTGGGGACCCAGTACTTC.

The chain couples TRBV7-2 to TRBJ1-4; maybe TRBD1 (6 bases). The CDR3 loop spans 14 amino acids. The germline V gene encodes CDR1 SGHTA and CDR2 FQGNSA. V dropped 1 base and J dropped 4 bases, with 7 bases sitting between them. The CDR3 region is CASSLDRVNEKLFF. CDR3 in DNA: TGTGCCAGCAGCTTAGACAGGGTTAATGAAAAACTGTTTTTT.

This clone was observed a handful of times. The chain carries TRBV13 and TRBJ2-3; 7 nucleotides match TRBD2. Germline CDR1 is PRHDT and CDR2 is FYEKMQ (reference sequence). V lost 4 bases, J lost 0 bases, and 7 bases stayed unmatched. The CDR3 loop spans 16 amino acids. Here the CDR3 reads CASSSPLAESTDTQYF. The CDR3 region has the DNA TGTGCCAGCAGCTCCCCGCTAGCGGAGAGCACAGATACGCAGTATTTT.

The V gene is TRBV2, the J gene TRBJ2-5; weak D call: TRBD1 (6 bases). Deletions cut 2 bases from V and 5 bases from J, with 21 bases between. This CDR3 contains 17 residues. Germline loops: CDR1 SNHLY, CDR2 FYNNEI. Here the CDR3 DNA reads TGTGCCAGCAGTGAACGGCTAGGAGTCCGAGGGGGTGAGACCCAGTACTTC. Its translation: CASSERLGVRGGETQYF.

This chain uses TRBV4-1 with TRBJ2-7, with 10 bases lining up with TRBD1. The CDR3 spans 16 residues. Germline assignment: CDR1 MGHRA and CDR2 YSYEKL. V dropped 2 bases and J dropped 5; count of bases not matched to a gene: 9. This CDR3 is CASSQRGGQGTHEQYF. CDR3 nucleotide sequence: TGCGCCAGCAGCCAAAGGGGGGGACAGGGGACCCACGAGCAGTACTTC.